The next 6 T cell receptor beta chains were all read from a single sample in a study of CD8 T cells in ankylosing spondylitis. TCRdb independently ran MiXCR on the 5' RACE reads; one entry per CDR3 protein. The sample yields a few hundred thousand distinct CDR3 sequences, about 20% seen once. Sequences were obtained from blood, either unsorted or a sorted T cell fraction (not recorded which). The receptors were sampled from a male donor with ankylosing spondylitis or in good health (not recorded which).

In this sample, this clonotype turned up many times. The rearrangement joins TRBV5-1 to TRBJ2-4, with D perhaps TRBD2 (6 bases). Trimming left V 0 bases short and J 5 bases short, with 6 bases between. Germline V CDR1 and CDR2: SGHRS, YFSETQ. There are 13 residues in the CDR3. The CDR3 DNA reads as TGCGCCAGCAGCTTGGTAGCGGAAAACATTCAGTACTTC. Encoded protein: CASSLVAENIQYF.

The chain's CDR3 is CSVTTIVDEQFF. In DNA, the CDR3 is TGCAGCGTTACCACAATCGTCGATGAGCAGTTCTTC. This sequence joins TRBV29-1 and TRBJ2-1; D is unresolved. Trimming removed 5 bases from V and 8 bases from J, with 13 bases in between. This CDR3 comprises 12 residues. The V gene's germline CDR1 is SQVTM and CDR2 ANQGSEA.

The V call is TRBV6-6, the J call TRBJ2-5, with D possibly matching TRBD1 (6 bases). The CDR3 has 12 amino acids. CDR1 MNHNY and CDR2 SVGAGI come from the germline V gene (reference sequence). Trimming removed 8 bases at V and 1 base at J, with 8 bases between. The CDR3, as DNA: TGTGCCAGCGGACAGCCCCAAGAGACCCAGTACTTC. This encodes CASGQPQETQYF.

Only a few counts were recorded for this clonotype. The chain carries TRBV11-2 and TRBJ2-3; TRBD2 agrees at 9 bases. The V gene's germline CDR1 is SGHAT and CDR2 FQNNGV. The J segment lost 5 bases and the V segment lost 6 bases, leaving 24 bases of the junction unmatched. CDR3 length equals 20 residues. CDR3 nucleotides: TGTGCCAGCAGGGAGCTTAGAGGCTGGGGCGCGCTAGCGGGACGAGATACGCAGTATTTT. This sequence encodes CASRELRGWGALAGRDTQYF.

In its sample, this clonotype was seen a few times. This chain joins TRBV6-1 and TRBJ2-5, with 7 bases matching TRBD2. CDR3 length equals 16 residues. Germline-derived CDR1 and CDR2 are MNHNS and SASEGT. J lost 0 bases, V lost 6 bases, and 10 bases had no gene match. CDR3 sequence reads: CASSSRWGGNQETQYF. CDR3 DNA: TGTGCCAGCAGCTCAAGATGGGGAGGGAACCAAGAGACCCAGTACTTC.

This clonotype was picked up a small number of times. V gene TRBV5-6 combines with J gene TRBJ2-5; 9 positions agree with TRBD1. CDR3 length equals 15 residues. Trimming took 3 bases from V and 4 from J; bases not matched to a gene: 7. Per germline, CDR1 SGHDT and CDR2 YYEEEE. Here the CDR3 reads CASSSGTGNRETQYF. The CDR3 nucleotides read TGTGCCAGCAGCTCCGGGACAGGGAACCGAGAGACCCAGTACTTC. Full variable domain (remainder filled in from reference TRBV5-6 and TRBJ2-5): DAGVTQSPTHLIKTRGQQVTLRCSPKSGHDTVSWYQQALGQGPQFIFQYYEEEERQRGNFPDRFSGHQFPNYSSELNVNALLLGDSALYLCASSSGTGNRETQYFGPGTRLLVL.